Listed below are T cell receptor beta chains from one sample, sequenced in a study of brain T cells in children with intractable seizures. Profiling relied on immunoSEQ multiplex PCR, and the TCRdb table lists in-frame clones only, not all of them. The sample shows about 120,000 clones, roughly 94% of them seen only once. The sample was peripheral blood, taken at surgery. Receptors were obtained from a boy younger than two with hemimegalencephaly and intractable seizures. Both conserved end residues are part of each CDR3. Fields, in order: clone size, D gene, V gene, J gene, CDR3 protein, CDR3 DNA. D genes are given only for firm matches. Some rows have no size entry. The others give once, few or many, or a class for an expanded clone.

clone_size: NA
d_call: TRBD1
v_call: TRBV6-5
j_call: TRBJ2-3
cdr3_aa: CASSDRGSDTDTQYF
cdr3_nt: TGTGCCAGCAGCGACAGGGGTTCGGACACAGATACGCAGTATTTT

clone_size: NA
d_call: NA
v_call: TRBV10-2
j_call: TRBJ2-1
cdr3_aa: CASAAAGGNEQFF
cdr3_nt: TGCGCCAGCGCGGCCGCCGGGGGCAATGAGCAGTTCTTC

clone_size: NA
d_call: NA
v_call: TRBV27
j_call: TRBJ2-3
cdr3_aa: CASSFGIKDTQYF
cdr3_nt: TGTGCCAGCAGTTTTGGGATAAAAGATACGCAGTATTTT

clone_size: NA
d_call: NA
v_call: TRBV15
j_call: TRBJ2-7
cdr3_aa: CATSWAYSYEQYF
cdr3_nt: TGTGCCACCAGCTGGGCCTATTCCTACGAGCAGTACTTC

clone_size: NA
d_call: TRBD2
v_call: TRBV7-9
j_call: TRBJ2-3
cdr3_aa: CASSSTSGRTDTQYF
cdr3_nt: TGTGCCAGCAGCTCCACTAGCGGGAGGACAGATACGCAGTATTTT

clone_size: NA
d_call: TRBD2
v_call: TRBV11-3
j_call: TRBJ2-5
cdr3_aa: CASSRGGGDGRQTQYF
cdr3_nt: TGTGCCAGCAGTCGCGGGGGGGGAGATGGTCGGCAGACCCAGTACTTC

clone_size: NA
d_call: TRBD1
v_call: TRBV10-3
j_call: TRBJ1-2
cdr3_aa: CAISRTGTATGYTF
cdr3_nt: TGTGCCATCAGCCGGACCGGGACAGCGACCGGCTACACCTTC

clone_size: NA
d_call: NA
v_call: TRBV9
j_call: TRBJ2-1
cdr3_aa: CASSVRNNEQFF
cdr3_nt: TGTGCCAGCAGCGTGAGGAACAATGAGCAGTTCTTC

clone_size: NA
d_call: NA
v_call: TRBV5-4
j_call: TRBJ2-7
cdr3_aa: CASSWEDPLRDYEQYF
cdr3_nt: TGTGCCAGCAGCTGGGAAGATCCTCTTCGGGACTACGAGCAGTACTTC

clone_size: NA
d_call: TRBD2
v_call: TRBV3-1/TRBV3-2
j_call: TRBJ2-7
cdr3_aa: CASSPRLATYEQYF
cdr3_nt: TGTGCCAGCAGCCCCCGACTAGCGACCTACGAGCAGTACTTC

clone_size: NA
d_call: TRBD1
v_call: TRBV5-1
j_call: TRBJ1-1
cdr3_aa: CASSDRTGGDEAFF
cdr3_nt: TGCGCCAGCAGCGACAGGACAGGGGGCGATGAAGCTTTCTTT

clone_size: few
d_call: NA
v_call: TRBV29-1
j_call: TRBJ2-7
cdr3_aa: CSVEGHGAAYEQYF
cdr3_nt: TGCAGCGTTGAAGGGCACGGGGCTGCCTACGAGCAGTACTTC

clone_size: NA
d_call: NA
v_call: TRBV6-1
j_call: TRBJ1-1
cdr3_aa: CASSEWGGNTEAFF
cdr3_nt: TGTGCCAGCAGTGAATGGGGAGGGAACACTGAAGCTTTCTTT

clone_size: NA
d_call: NA
v_call: TRBV19
j_call: TRBJ1-6
cdr3_aa: CASSIISGRVGSPLHF
cdr3_nt: TGTGCCAGTAGTATAATCTCTGGCAGGGTAGGATCACCCCTCCACTTT

clone_size: NA
d_call: TRBD1
v_call: TRBV11-3
j_call: TRBJ2-7
cdr3_aa: CASSRQGSYEQYF
cdr3_nt: TGTGCCAGCAGCCGACAGGGGAGCTACGAGCAGTACTTC

clone_size: NA
d_call: TRBD1
v_call: TRBV10-1
j_call: TRBJ2-3
cdr3_aa: CASSSTGDTQYF
cdr3_nt: TGCGCCAGCAGCTCGACAGGGGATACGCAGTATTTT

clone_size: NA
d_call: TRBD1
v_call: TRBV7-6
j_call: TRBJ2-1
cdr3_aa: CASSLERGGLYNEQFF
cdr3_nt: TGTGCCAGCAGCTTAGAAAGAGGGGGCCTCTACAATGAGCAGTTCTTC

clone_size: NA
d_call: TRBD2
v_call: TRBV28
j_call: TRBJ2-4
cdr3_aa: CASSEGLAGVHSPNIQYF
cdr3_nt: TGTGCCAGCAGTGAGGGACTAGCGGGAGTTCATAGCCCAAACATTCAGTACTTC

clone_size: NA
d_call: TRBD2
v_call: TRBV25-1
j_call: TRBJ2-1
cdr3_aa: CASRQGGTRYNEQFF
cdr3_nt: TGTGCCAGCAGACAAGGCGGGACTAGGTACAATGAGCAGTTCTTC

clone_size: NA
d_call: NA
v_call: TRBV9
j_call: TRBJ1-6
cdr3_aa: CASSVVGSTGSPLHF
cdr3_nt: TGTGCCAGCAGCGTAGTTGGCAGCACCGGTTCACCCCTCCACTTT

clone_size: NA
d_call: NA
v_call: TRBV18
j_call: TRBJ1-5
cdr3_aa: CASSPGRGNQPQHF
cdr3_nt: TGTGCCAGCTCACCGGGCAGGGGCAATCAGCCCCAGCATTTT

clone_size: NA
d_call: TRBD2
v_call: TRBV11-3
j_call: TRBJ2-7
cdr3_aa: CASSLGGGRREGRWDYEQYF
cdr3_nt: TGTGCCAGCAGCTTAGGTGGCGGCCGGCGGGAGGGCCGATGGGACTACGAGCAGTACTTC

clone_size: NA
d_call: TRBD1
v_call: TRBV28
j_call: TRBJ1-3
cdr3_aa: CASSLDTGDGNTIYF
cdr3_nt: TGTGCCAGCAGCCTCGACACAGGGGACGGAAACACCATATATTTT

clone_size: NA
d_call: TRBD1
v_call: TRBV7-2
j_call: TRBJ1-6
cdr3_aa: CASSLALKRDSSSYNSPLHF
cdr3_nt: TGTGCCAGCAGCTTAGCCTTAAAACGGGACAGCTCCTCCTATAATTCACCCCTCCACTTT

clone_size: NA
d_call: NA
v_call: TRBV9
j_call: TRBJ2-7
cdr3_aa: CASSPQDGTYEQYF
cdr3_nt: TGTGCCAGCAGCCCCCAGGACGGAACCTACGAGCAGTACTTC

clone_size: NA
d_call: TRBD2
v_call: TRBV28
j_call: TRBJ2-7
cdr3_aa: CASTAGGTYEQYF
cdr3_nt: TGTGCCAGCACCGCGGGGGGGACCTACGAGCAGTACTTC

clone_size: NA
d_call: NA
v_call: TRBV1
j_call: TRBJ1-2
cdr3_aa: CTSSPPDRPADGYTF
cdr3_nt: TGCACCAGCAGCCCACCCGACCGCCCGGCGGATGGCTACACCTTC

clone_size: NA
d_call: NA
v_call: TRBV11-2
j_call: TRBJ2-7
cdr3_aa: CASSLIFEQYF
cdr3_nt: TGTGCCAGCAGCTTAATCTTCGAGCAGTACTTC

clone_size: NA
d_call: NA
v_call: TRBV11-3
j_call: TRBJ2-6
cdr3_aa: CASYQSSGANVLTF
cdr3_nt: TGTGCCAGTTATCAGAGCTCTGGGGCCAACGTCCTGACTTTC